These 16 T cell receptor beta chains share one sample of origin, sequenced in a study of blood T cell repertoires in COVID-19. Method: immunoSEQ multiplex PCR; TCRdb's copy keeps in-frame clones and lacks some. Found here are some 73,000 clones, 86% of them singletons; the top ten hold 6.3%. Sequenced material: peripheral blood. These receptors were obtained from an elderly man with COVID-19, enrolled during active disease.

The rearrangement uses TRBV5-6 and TRBJ2-5; 11 nucleotides align to TRBD2. Germline V gene data show CDR1 as SGHDT and CDR2 as YYEEEE. The length of the CDR3 is 15 residues. Germline trimming cut 0 bases from V and 4 bases from J; bases unmatched to any gene: 2. CDR3: CASSLALAGGETQYF. CDR3 DNA sequence: TGTGCCAGCAGCTTGGCGCTAGCGGGGGGAGAGACCCAGTACTTC.

The V and J genes are TRBV7-9 and TRBJ1-5; D ambiguous. The CDR3 loop spans 13 amino acids. CDR1 is SEHNR, CDR2 FQNEAQ, per germline (reference sequence). V lost 6 bases and J lost 2, with 8 bases in between. The CDR3 sequence is CASSPSGNQPQHF. In DNA form, the CDR3 reads TGTGCCAGCAGTCCCAGCGGCAATCAGCCCCAGCATTTT. The full variable domain, rest sourced from reference TRBV7-9 and TRBJ1-5, is DTGVSQNPRHKITKRGQNVTFRCDPISEHNRLYWYRQTLGQGPEFLTYFQNEAQLEKSRLLSDRFSAERPKGSFSTLEIQRTEQGDSAMYLCASSPSGNQPQHFGDGTRLSIL.

This clone was counted once. The chain couples TRBV2 to TRBJ1-6, with no clear D. Trimming took off 4 bases at V and 0 bases at J, with 7 bases between the two ends. The V gene's germline CDR1 is SNHLY and CDR2 FYNNEI. This CDR3 has 15 amino acids. In nucleotides, the CDR3 is TGTGCCAGCAGTGGAGGGAGCTCCTATAATTCACCCCTCCACTTT. Translation gives CASSGGSSYNSPLHF.

This clone was seen more than once but under ten times. The chain uses TRBV11-2 and TRBJ2-2; 8 positions match TRBD2. With 9 bases clipped from V and 6 bases from J, the junction kept 9 bases outside the gene matches. The V gene's germline CDR1 is SGHAT and CDR2 FQNNGV. The CDR3 runs 14 residues. The CDR3 loop is CASSFGRASGELFF. The DNA of the CDR3 is TGTGCCAGTTCCTTCGGGAGGGCCTCCGGGGAGCTGTTTTTT.

This clone showed up just once. J is TRBJ1-4 and V is TRBV16, with no clear D. The germline CDR1 and CDR2 sequences are KGHSY and FQNENV. The CDR3 has 14 amino acids. V lost 4 bases and J 0 bases, leaving 6 bases between the germline ends. The CDR3 sequence: CASSRTSTNEKLFF. The CDR3 DNA sequence: TGTGCCAGCAGCCGAACATCAACTAATGAAAAACTGTTTTTT.

The chain recombines TRBV2 with TRBJ1-1; tentative D call: TRBD1 (5 bases). Trimming shortened V by 6 bases and J by 4 bases, and 15 bases separated the two germline ends. CDR3 length: 14 amino acids. Germline assignment: CDR1 SNHLY and CDR2 FYNNEI. The CDR3 sequence: CASRGRGRPTEAFF. The CDR3 DNA follows: TGTGCCAGCAGGGGTAGGGGAAGGCCCACTGAAGCTTTCTTT.

This clone was seen more than once but under ten times. The chain joins TRBV6-5 to TRBJ1-5; D gene uncertain. V dropped 6 bases and J dropped 1 base, with 10 bases sitting between them. This CDR3 has 14 amino acids. The V gene's germline CDR1 is MNHEY and CDR2 SVGAGI. In DNA, the CDR3 is TGTGCCAGCAGATTCACCGAGAGCAATCAGCCCCAGCATTTT. Encoded protein: CASRFTESNQPQHF.

As DNA, the CDR3 is TGTGCCAGCAGCTCCGGGACACGGAAAAGCACAGATACGCAGTATTTT. Its translation: CASSSGTRKSTDTQYF. The V gene is TRBV5-4, the J gene TRBJ2-3, with D possibly matching TRBD1 (6 bases). V was clipped by 3 bases and J by 0 bases, with 14 bases between them. This CDR3 has 16 residues. Germline loops: CDR1 SGHNT, CDR2 YYREEE (reference sequence).

In its sample, this clone was seen a few times. The chain couples TRBV19 to TRBJ1-2; 8 bases map to TRBD1. J was trimmed by 2 bases and V by 9 bases; bases with no gene match: 8. The germline V gene encodes CDR1 LNHDA and CDR2 SQIVND (reference sequence). The CDR3 consists of 14 residues. The CDR3 DNA reads as TGTGCCAGCAGGCCCGGGACAGGCAACTATGGCTACACCTTC. It codes for CASRPGTGNYGYTF.

The CDR3 nucleotides read TGTGCCAGTAGTATGAATAGGGGAGGTCGGGGCAATCAGCCCCAGCATTTT. Translating it yields CASSMNRGGRGNQPQHF. The chain uses TRBV19 and TRBJ1-5, with D tentatively TRBD1 (5 bases). V lost 3 bases, J lost 2 bases, and 17 bases lay in between. CDR3 length: 17 residues. CDR1 and CDR2 (germline): LNHDA, SQIVND (reference sequence).

The J gene is TRBJ2-5, the V gene TRBV6-2 or TRBV6-3; D call uncertain. Germline-derived CDR1 and CDR2 are MNHEY and SVGEGT. This CDR3 contains 15 residues. V dropped 0 bases and J dropped 2 bases, with 10 bases sitting between them. This CDR3 is CASSYSAVTQETQYF. CDR3 DNA sequence: TGTGCCAGCAGTTACTCCGCAGTGACACAAGAGACCCAGTACTTC.

The gene calls are TRBV11-2 and TRBJ2-1; 11 bases are shared with TRBD2. After removal of 3 bases from V and 9 bases from J, the junction contained 13 bases not matched to a gene. The CDR3 length is 17 residues. In germline, CDR1 is SGHAT, CDR2 FQNNGV. Here the CDR3 reads CASSFPRGSGGASEQFF. CDR3 nucleotide sequence: TGTGCCAGCAGCTTCCCCCGGGGTAGCGGGGGGGCCAGTGAGCAGTTCTTC.

CDR3 coding DNA: TGTGCCAGCAGTTATAAACAGGCCTACCAAGAGACCCAGTACTTC. This codes for CASSYKQAYQETQYF. The genes are TRBV6-2 or TRBV6-3 and TRBJ2-5, with D possibly being TRBD1 (5 bases). The V end was cut by 3 bases, the J end by 0 bases, with 11 bases between. The CDR3 consists of 15 residues. Germline assignment: CDR1 MNHEY and CDR2 SVGEGT.

The chain links TRBV5-1 to TRBJ2-4, with a weak D call TRBD1 (5 bases). V was trimmed by 0 bases and J by 12 bases, leaving 13 bases between them. Germline V gene sequence: CDR1 SGHRS, CDR2 YFSETQ. The CDR3 spans 13 residues. The CDR3 DNA reads as TGCGCCAGCAGCTTGGCCCCACAGGATAATCAGTACTTC. Encoded protein: CASSLAPQDNQYF. The full variable domain, completed using reference TRBV5-1 and TRBJ2-4, is KAGVTQTPRYLIKTRGQQVTLSCSPISGHRSVSWYQQTPGQGLQFLFEYFSETQRNKGNFPGRFSGRQFSNSRSEMNVSTLELGDSALYLCASSLAPQDNQYFGAGTRLSVL.

The chain combines TRBV5-4 with TRBJ1-5, with D unresolved. The CDR3 spans 16 residues. Germline lookup yields CDR1 SGHNT and CDR2 YYREEE (reference sequence). Between the trimmed V and J ends, which lost 3 bases and 0 bases, there was a span of 13 bases. This chain's CDR3 is CASSSPGNRSNQPQHF. The CDR3 nucleotides are TGTGCCAGCAGCTCACCGGGGAATCGTAGCAATCAGCCCCAGCATTTT.

The V and J genes are TRBV4-2 and TRBJ1-4, with no clear D. The CDR3 is 14 residues long. Per germline, CDR1 LGHNA and CDR2 YNFKEQ. The V gene lost 4 bases and the J gene lost 11 bases, with 17 bases spanning the gap. CDR3 DNA sequence: TGTGCCAGCAGCCCGGGAGTTGGGATTGGGAAACTGTTTTTT. It specifies CASSPGVGIGKLFF.